These 22 T cell receptor beta chains were all obtained from the same sample, sequenced in a study of post-analysis software for immune sequencing data. Points from the study as a whole: About five TRBV segments, including TRBV5-6, TRBV5-1 and TRBV20-1, were more frequent in patients than controls.

These receptors' antigens are unknown. Carried by the TCR beta cDNA libraries were unique molecular identifiers. TCRdb ran MiXCR on the PCR reads and lists one entry per CDR3 protein. The sample lists hundreds of thousands of distinct CDR3 sequences, roughly 50% occurring once. Sequencing input: blood. The receptor set was obtained from a girl under 18 with multiple sclerosis.

The chain combines TRBV3-1 with TRBJ2-1; no firm D call. From germline, CDR1 is LGHDT and CDR2 YNNKEL (reference sequence). The CDR3 is 20 residues long. V lost 4 bases to trimming and J lost 7 bases, with 32 bases between them. The CDR3 sequence is CASSLSVPVVRRGDGNEQFF. DNA for the CDR3: TGTGCCAGCAGCCTATCAGTGCCCGTGGTGAGGCGTGGGGATGGGAATGAGCAGTTCTTC.

The chain couples TRBV2 to TRBJ1-1, with unresolved D. The V end lost 0 bases, the J end lost 6 bases, and 14 bases lay between the germline ends. The CDR3 covers 15 residues. Germline CDR1 SNHLY, CDR2 FYNNEI. CDR3 region: CASSEAPAQRAEAFF. CDR3 coding DNA: TGTGCCAGCAGTGAAGCGCCGGCCCAAAGGGCTGAAGCTTTCTTT.

The rearrangement uses TRBV15 and TRBJ2-7, with 11 bases identical to TRBD1. V dropped 5 bases and J dropped 5; count of bases not matched to a gene: 5. Germline V CDR1 and CDR2: LNHNV, YYDKDF (reference sequence). There are 14 residues in the CDR3. The CDR3 loop is CATSPLGQGDEQYF. The CDR3 DNA reads as TGTGCCACCAGCCCCTTGGGACAGGGGGACGAGCAGTACTTC.

The chain combines TRBV27 with TRBJ2-7; D is undetermined. The germline V gene has CDR1 MNHEY and CDR2 SMNVEV (reference sequence). The CDR3 sequence is 11 residues long. Trimming left V 8 bases short and J 5 bases short, with 10 bases between. The CDR3: CASRTTNEQYF. Written as DNA, the CDR3 is TGTGCCAGCCGAACCACTAACGAGCAGTACTTC.

This clonotype has only a few counts. The rearrangement links TRBV6-1 to TRBJ2-7; 9 nucleotides align to TRBD2. CDR1 and CDR2 (germline): MNHNS, SASEGT. V dropped 3 bases and J dropped 5; count of bases not matched to a gene: 5. The CDR3 loop spans 14 amino acids. CDR3 sequence: CASSDLAGSNEQYF. CDR3 DNA: TGTGCCAGCAGTGATCTAGCGGGGAGCAACGAGCAGTACTTC.

The chain carries TRBV5-5 and TRBJ2-3; D remains ambiguous. Germline V gene sequence: CDR1 SGHKS, CDR2 YYEKEE (reference sequence). This CDR3 contains 13 residues. V lost 3 bases and J lost 8, with 13 bases in between. CDR3 in amino acids: CASSWNIGGTQYF. The CDR3 DNA reads as TGTGCCAGCAGCTGGAACATCGGCGGTACGCAGTATTTT.

This clonotype was picked up a small number of times. The chain is built from TRBV5-1 and TRBJ1-1; 7 bases are a match to TRBD1. The CDR3 length is 15 residues. The germline V gene has CDR1 SGHRS and CDR2 YFSETQ. The V gene end was trimmed by 2 bases and the J gene end by 3 bases; junction bases not matched to a gene: 7. DNA for the CDR3: TGCGCCAGCAGCTTACAAGGGGGCACGTACACTGAAGCTTTCTTT. Encoded protein: CASSLQGGTYTEAFF.

The V and J genes are TRBV27 and TRBJ2-7; 10 nucleotides agree with TRBD1. Trimming cost V 2 bases and J 3 bases; bases outside gene matches: 10. The germline CDR1 and CDR2 sequences are MNHEY and SMNVEV (reference sequence). The CDR3 covers 17 residues. The CDR3 nucleotides are TGTGCCAGCAGTTTAAAATCCGGGACAGGGGTGAGCTACGAGCAGTACTTC. Its protein product is CASSLKSGTGVSYEQYF.

This clonotype was detected only a few times. In DNA form, the CDR3 reads TGTGCCATCACGCGGGACGGTTCCTACGAGCAGTACTTC. It translates to CAITRDGSYEQYF. V usage is TRBV10-3 and J usage is TRBJ2-7, with a possible D match to TRBD2 (6 bases). This CDR3 is 13 amino acids long. The V and J ends lost 7 bases and 1 base respectively, with 11 bases between them. Germline CDR1 ENHRY, CDR2 SYGVKD.

The V and J genes are TRBV29-1 and TRBJ2-7; either TRBD1 or TRBD2 may supply D (5 bases each). Germline assignment: CDR1 SQVTM and CDR2 ANQGSEA. This CDR3 comprises 13 residues. V was pared by 1 base and J by 6 bases, with 13 bases between. CDR3 in amino acids: CSVEGGSQREQYF. The CDR3 DNA sequence: TGCAGCGTTGAAGGGGGGAGCCAGCGCGAGCAGTACTTC.

This clonotype appeared a few times. V is TRBV6-5 and J is TRBJ2-7; no reliable D call. The germline V gene has CDR1 MNHEY and CDR2 SVGAGI. Trimming left V 2 bases short and J 4 bases short, with 15 bases between. This CDR3 is built from 15 residues. The DNA for the CDR3 is TGTGCCAGCAGTTACCACGTTTTGGGTGTGTACGAGCAGTACTTC. Protein product: CASSYHVLGVYEQYF.

The rearrangement links TRBV29-1 to TRBJ1-1, with D possibly TRBD1 on 6 matching bases. From germline, CDR1 is SQVTM and CDR2 ANQGSEA. V was trimmed by 3 bases and J by 3 bases, leaving 11 bases between them. The CDR3 has 13 residues. The DNA for the CDR3 is TGCAGCGTTGAGGTGGGGGGCTACACTGAAGCTTTCTTT. Its protein product is CSVEVGGYTEAFF.

The rearrangement joins TRBV5-1 to TRBJ2-2; D gene uncertain. Trimming took 2 bases from V and 2 from J, leaving 10 bases between them. CDR1 is SGHRS, CDR2 YFSETQ, per germline. The CDR3 is made up of 15 amino acids. The CDR3 region is CASSFLDGNTGELFF. The CDR3 DNA is TGCGCCAGCAGCTTTTTGGACGGTAACACCGGGGAGCTGTTTTTT.

This rearrangement joins TRBV7-2 to TRBJ2-7; 11 positions match TRBD1. CDR1 and CDR2 from the germline V gene are SGHTA and FQGNSA. V lost 10 bases and J lost 4; bases outside the gene matches: 9. The CDR3 runs 14 residues. CDR3 DNA: TGTGCCACGGGACAGGGGGGCTCCTCTTACGAGCAGTACTTC. It translates to CATGQGGSSYEQYF.

V gene TRBV6-2 or TRBV6-3 combines with J gene TRBJ1-2, with D tentatively TRBD1 (5 bases). V was clipped by 6 bases and J by 8 bases, with 25 bases between them. CDR3 length: 16 amino acids. The germline CDR1 and CDR2 sequences are MNHEY and SVGEGT. In nucleotides, the CDR3 is TGTGCCAGCAGATATTTCCCGGGACTTGAAGCCGACGGCTACACCTTC. This sequence encodes CASRYFPGLEADGYTF.

The chain uses TRBV5-1 and TRBJ2-1; 8 bases match TRBD2. Germline assignment: CDR1 SGHRS and CDR2 YFSETQ. V was pared by 3 bases and J by 5 bases, with 10 bases of the junction left unmatched. The CDR3 has 16 amino acids. DNA for the CDR3: TGCGCCAGCAGCTATCCACCGGGACTAGAGAACAATGAGCAGTTCTTC. It is translated as CASSYPPGLENNEQFF.

This rearrangement joins TRBV7-3 to TRBJ2-3; D is ambiguous. The germline V and J ends were trimmed by 5 bases and 2 bases, with 8 bases remaining between them. Germline V gene sequence: CDR1 SGHTA, CDR2 FQGTGA. The CDR3 totals 13 residues. The CDR3 coding sequence is TGTGCCAGCAGCAAAGCCTCCACAGATACGCAGTATTTT. Amino acids: CASSKASTDTQYF.

This rearrangement joins TRBV29-1 to TRBJ2-3; no clear D gene. Looked up from germline, CDR1 is SQVTM and CDR2 is ANQGSEA. Trimming removed 7 bases at V and 4 bases at J, with 15 bases between. The CDR3 has 13 residues. CDR3 DNA: TGCAGCGCTGGGATCCTTACCGCAGATACGCAGTATTTT. The encoded protein is CSAGILTADTQYF.

The rearrangement uses TRBV6-5 and TRBJ1-2; 8 bases match TRBD1. This CDR3 region has 15 residues. J gave up 4 bases and V 1 base, and 5 bases lay outside the gene matches. Germline CDR1 and CDR2: MNHEY and SVGAGI. The DNA of the CDR3 is TGTGCCAGCAGTTACTTAGCAGGGGGCGTCTATGGCTACACCTTC. Translating it yields CASSYLAGGVYGYTF.

V usage is TRBV2 and J usage is TRBJ1-1, with 7 bases fitting TRBD1. Unmatched junction bases numbered 9, after V lost 7 bases and J lost 4 bases. The CDR3 runs 14 residues. CDR1 and CDR2 (germline): SNHLY, FYNNEI. CDR3 in amino acids: CASKTGSAVTEAFF. CDR3 sequence (DNA): TGTGCCAGCAAGACAGGGTCGGCGGTCACTGAAGCTTTCTTT.

The V call is TRBV7-9, the J call TRBJ2-5; D not certain. The CDR3 sequence is 14 residues long. V was trimmed by 6 bases and J by 1 base, leaving 12 bases between them. Germline assignment: CDR1 SEHNR and CDR2 FQNEAQ (reference sequence). The DNA for the CDR3 is TGTGCCAGCAGACTTGTAGGGTTCCAAGAGACCCAGTACTTC. Encoded protein: CASRLVGFQETQYF.

V and J are TRBV2 and TRBJ1-5; TRBD1 is a possible D gene (5 bases). CDR1 is SNHLY, CDR2 FYNNEI, per germline. Trimming cost V 6 bases and J 5 bases, with 23 bases left between them. There are 17 residues in the CDR3. The CDR3 sequence is CASRGVLGPTMDQPQHF. In nucleotides, the CDR3 is TGTGCCAGCAGAGGGGTCCTAGGACCTACTATGGATCAGCCCCAGCATTTT.